The source of this TCR beta chain is a study of blood T cell repertoires in COVID-19. The overall study: COVID-19 samples from acute and convalescent phases originated in the United States, Italy and Spain. T cells, B-cell-depleted T cells, or PBMCs provided the cDNA or gDNA that served as material.

Assay: immunoSEQ multiplex PCR; the TCRdb copy retains only in-frame clones and omits some. The sample includes about 190,000 clones, about 87% seen only once; the top ten take approximately 12%. It was during active infection that Seattle patients were enrolled and then longitudinally followed. Sequenced material: peripheral blood. This TCR derives from a woman between 70 and 85 years old with COVID-19, enrolled during active disease.

CDR3 amino acids: CASSYFPTGWNTEAFF. The DNA for the CDR3 is TGTGCCAGCAGTTACTTCCCTACAGGATGGAACACTGAAGCTTTCTTT. This chain connects TRBV6-5 to TRBJ1-1, with D maybe TRBD1 (5 bases). Trimming left V 1 base short and J 1 base short, with 13 bases between. The germline gives CDR1 MNHEY, CDR2 SVGAGI. This CDR3 comprises 16 residues.